This passage covers 20 T cell receptor beta chains from one sample sequenced in a study of blood T cells in healthy people across ages. Next came a second PCR, run for about 7 to 12 cycles, which used a sample-barcoded 5' primer along with a J-beta primer mix. TCRdb analysed the 5' RACE reads with MiXCR anew, one entry per CDR3 protein. The table lists 700,000 to 800,000 distinct CDR3 sequences, roughly 45% of them singletons. The sequenced sample was blood. Receptor source: a woman aged 55-75 years in good health.

This clonotype turned up a few times. The genes are TRBV6-2 or TRBV6-3 and TRBJ2-5; TRBD2 matches 9 bases. Trimming removed 7 bases from V and 11 bases from J; junction bases left unmatched: 14. There are 14 residues in the CDR3. Germline loops: CDR1 MNHEY, CDR2 SVGEGT. The DNA for the CDR3 is TGTGCCAGCACTATAACGGGACTAGCAAGTGAGCAGTACTTC. This sequence encodes CASTITGLASEQYF.

The chain employs TRBV20-1 and TRBJ2-5, with 8 bases fitting TRBD2. Germline V CDR1 and CDR2: DFQATT, SNEGSKA (reference sequence). The CDR3 is 14 residues long. The ends lost 1 base at V and 5 bases at J; junction bases unmatched: 6. The CDR3 DNA reads TGCAGTGCTAGAGTAACGGGAGGGATGGAGACCCAGTACTTC. As protein: CSARVTGGMETQYF.

This rearrangement joins TRBV29-1 to TRBJ2-4; 9 bases match TRBD1. Trimming cost V 1 base and J 14 bases; bases outside gene matches: 6. The CDR3 has 12 amino acids. The germline V gene encodes CDR1 SQVTM and CDR2 ANQGSEA. CDR3 bases: TGCAGCGTTGAAGGTGGAGGGACAGGGAAGTACTTC. Translating gives CSVEGGGTGKYF.

About this clonotype itself: A read error may account for a junction end that differs from germline. The chain couples TRBV7-9 to TRBJ2-3; tentatively, D is TRBD1 (6 bases). Looked up from germline, CDR1 is SEHNR and CDR2 is FQNEAQ (reference sequence). CDR3 length: 15 amino acids. The CDR3, as DNA: TGTGCCAGCAGCCCTGAGACAGGCCACACAGATGCGCAGTATTTT. Residues: CASSPETGHTDAQYF.

Only one count was recorded for this clonotype. This sequence joins TRBV25-1 and TRBJ2-3, with 9 bases matching TRBD2. Trimming removed 7 bases from V and 0 bases from J; junction bases left unmatched: 8. The V gene's germline CDR1 is MGHDK and CDR2 SYGVNS. This CDR3 spans 16 amino acids. This CDR3 reads CASISGGATSTDTQYF. CDR3 sequence (DNA): TGTGCCAGCATTAGCGGGGGAGCAACTAGCACAGATACGCAGTATTTT.

The chain joins TRBV7-9 to TRBJ1-2; D might be TRBD1 (6 bases). Germline CDR1 and CDR2: SEHNR and FQNEAQ (reference sequence). The CDR3 totals 14 residues. Trimming took off 7 bases at V and 6 bases at J, with 18 bases between the two ends. Here the CDR3 DNA reads TGTGCCAGCATTCCCTACCTCAGACAGGATGGCTACACCTTC. Protein sequence: CASIPYLRQDGYTF.

This clonotype was observed many times. The chain uses TRBV5-6 and TRBJ2-7; unclear D gene. V gave up 0 bases and J gave up 3 bases, with 4 bases separating them. Germline CDR1 reads SGHDT; CDR2 reads YYEEEE. This CDR3 spans 12 amino acids. The CDR3 DNA is TGTGCCAGCAGCTTGGAGTTCTACGAGCAGTACTTC. It translates to CASSLEFYEQYF.

The V call is TRBV5-4, the J call TRBJ1-2; the D is unclear. Germline-derived CDR1 and CDR2 are SGHNT and YYREEE (reference sequence). The CDR3 has 15 amino acids. Trimming removed 6 bases at V and 1 base at J, with 16 bases between. DNA of the CDR3: TGTGCCAGCACCCTGGGCACTAGAAGTAACTATGGCTACACCTTC. It specifies CASTLGTRSNYGYTF.

With regard to this clonotype: This may stem from a read error, because a much larger clone lies one nucleotide away. V usage is TRBV7-2 and J usage is TRBJ2-7; D might be TRBD1 (7 bases). Germline CDR1 and CDR2: SGHTA and FQGNSA. The CDR3 is 14 residues long. For the CDR3, the DNA is TGTGTCAGCAGCTTCAAACCAGGGGGGACTGAGCAGTACTTC. It yields the protein CVSSFKPGGTEQYF.

On this clonotype itself: Sequence at one end of the junction differs from germline and may be a read error. The J gene is TRBJ2-3, the V gene TRBV10-3, with a tentative D call TRBD1 (5 bases). The CDR3 has 14 amino acids. CDR1 is ENHRY and CDR2 is SYGVKD in the germline V gene. CDR3 sequence (DNA): TGTGCCATCAGTCGGACACCCCAAAGGGATACGCGGTATTTT. It specifies CAISRTPQRDTRYF.

The chain joins TRBV13 to TRBJ1-4, with a weak D call TRBD1 (5 bases). The CDR3 has 13 amino acids. V shed 6 bases and J shed 8 bases, with 13 bases lying between them. Germline V lookup: CDR1 PRHDT, CDR2 FYEKMQ (reference sequence). This CDR3 is CASRPQWGEKLFF. CDR3 coding DNA: TGTGCCAGCAGACCCCAATGGGGGGAAAAACTGTTTTTT.

V is TRBV6-2 or TRBV6-3 and J is TRBJ2-3; TRBD2 matches 8 bases. The CDR3 extends over 15 amino acids. Germline CDR1 MNHEY, CDR2 SVGEGT. Trimming cost V 4 bases and J 3 bases; bases outside gene matches: 6. This chain's CDR3 is CASSSSSGLTDTQYF. CDR3 bases: TGTGCCAGCAGTTCGTCTAGCGGGTTGACAGATACGCAGTATTTT.

This clonotype occurred many times. As DNA, the CDR3 is TGTGCCAGCAGCTCGACAGGGACGGAGGGGACCCAGTACTTC. Translation: CASSSTGTEGTQYF. This chain joins TRBV7-2 and TRBJ2-5; a weak D match, TRBD1 (7 bases). This CDR3 is 14 amino acids long. The V end lost 4 bases, the J end lost 7 bases, and 16 bases lay between the germline ends. CDR1 is SGHTA, CDR2 FQGNSA, per germline. Complete variable domain (other parts from reference TRBV7-2 and TRBJ2-5): GAGVSQSPSNKVTEKGKDVELRCDPISGHTALYWYRQSLGQGLEFLIYFQGNSAPDKSGLPSDRFSAERTGGSVSTLTIQRTQQEDSAVYLCASSSTGTEGTQYFGPGTRLLVL.

The chain joins TRBV25-1 to TRBJ2-5; TRBD2 matches 10 bases. The last part of the DNA fits TRBJ2-7 better; the J call may be wrong. This CDR3 region has 16 residues. The V gene's germline CDR1 is MGHDK and CDR2 SYGVNS. This CDR3 reads CASSGSGGPSTYEQYF. The DNA for the CDR3 is TGTGCCAGCAGTGGTAGCGGGGGGCCATCAACCTACGAGCAGTACTTC.

This clonotype was detected a few times. The chain employs TRBV7-8 and TRBJ2-6; D gene uncertain. The V end lost 2 bases, the J end lost 0 bases, and 17 bases lay between the germline ends. The CDR3 is 19 amino acids. The germline CDR1 and CDR2 sequences are SGHVS and FQNEAQ. The CDR3 nucleotides are TGTGCCAGCAGCTTAACGGCAGCCTCTTTTTTCTCTGGGGCCAACGTCCTGACTTTC. Its protein is CASSLTAASFFSGANVLTF. The variable domain in full, with the rest retrieved from reference TRBV7-8 and TRBJ2-6, is GAGVSQSPRYKVAKRGQDVALRCDPISGHVSLFWYQQALGQGPEFLTYFQNEAQLDKSGLPSDRFFAERPEGSVSTLKIQRTQQEDSAVYLCASSLTAASFFSGANVLTFGAGSRLTVL.

This clonotype has more than one count but fewer than ten. This sequence joins TRBV20-1 and TRBJ2-3; tentatively, D is TRBD2 (6 bases). The CDR3 length is 13 residues. The V gene's germline CDR1 is DFQATT and CDR2 SNEGSKA (reference sequence). The CDR3 region is CRVKLASTDTQYF. The CDR3 DNA is TGCAGGGTTAAACTAGCCAGCACAGATACGCAGTATTTT.

The chain employs TRBV4-3 and TRBJ2-5; D possibly corresponds to TRBD2 (6 bases). Trimming cost V 0 bases and J 5 bases, with 16 bases left between them. CDR1 is LGHNA, CDR2 YSLEER, per germline. The CDR3 has 16 amino acids. The CDR3 bases are TGCGCCAGCAGCCAAGAGTTGCTAGCGAATAAGGAGACCCAGTACTTC. This translates into CASSQELLANKETQYF.

On this clonotype: At one of its ends the junction is not consistent with the germline gene, which may arise from a read error. V and J are TRBV3-1 and TRBJ2-1; no definite D call. Germline CDR1 is LGHDT and CDR2 is YNNKEL (reference sequence). CDR3 length equals 15 residues. The CDR3 protein is CASNQTPGVYNEQFF. The CDR3 DNA is TGTGCCAGCAACCAAACTCCCGGCGTCTACAATGAGCAGTTCTTC.

This clonotype was observed a few times. V usage is TRBV20-1 and J usage is TRBJ2-1; 12 nucleotides align to TRBD2. V gave up 6 bases and J gave up 5 bases; unmatched junction bases: 5. The CDR3 length is 14 residues. Per germline, CDR1 DFQATT and CDR2 SNEGSKA (reference sequence). CDR3 sequence reads: CSAPTSGSDNEQFF. The CDR3 bases are TGCAGTGCCCCGACTAGCGGGAGCGACAATGAGCAGTTCTTC.

This clonotype is a singleton in its sample. J is TRBJ2-1 and V is TRBV12-3 or TRBV12-4; D remains unclear. CDR3 length equals 12 residues. The V gene lost 3 bases and the J gene lost 10 bases, with 10 bases spanning the gap. CDR3 sequence (DNA): TGTGCCAGCAGTTTCTGGTCCAACGAGCAGTTCTTC. Translating gives CASSFWSNEQFF.